Presented here are 23 T cell receptor beta chains from one specimen sequenced in a study of T cell responses to AZD1222 COVID-19 vaccine. Sequenced by immunoSEQ multiplex PCR; TCRdb stores in-frame clones only, minus some. The table shows 100,000 to 150,000 clones, with approximately 85% occurring only once. Sample: peripheral blood, taken 28 days after the second AZD1222 dose. The receptors derive from an adult who received the AZD1222 COVID-19 vaccine.

The chain has TRBV5-1 and TRBJ1-4; 8 bases match TRBD1. Germline V CDR1 and CDR2: SGHRS, YFSETQ. The length of the CDR3 is 16 residues. The V and J ends lost 4 bases and 6 bases, in that order; junction bases with no gene match: 11. The CDR3 DNA sequence: TGCGCCAGCAGCGCCCGACAGGGGTCGGATTATGAAAAACTGTTTTTT. Its translation is CASSARQGSDYEKLFF.

The chain has TRBV27 and TRBJ1-4; D not certain. The ends were cut back, 4 bases at V and 5 bases at J, with 14 bases in the middle. There are 15 residues in the CDR3. Germline values: CDR1 MNHEY, CDR2 SMNVEV (reference sequence). As DNA, the CDR3 is TGTGCCAGCAGTTCCACGGCGCCCTTGAATGAAAAACTGTTTTTT. It codes for CASSSTAPLNEKLFF.

The chain recombines TRBV5-1 with TRBJ2-7; the D gene is possibly TRBD1 (5 bases). The CDR3 runs to 15 residues. V lost 1 base, J lost 5 bases, and 16 bases lay in between. The V gene's germline CDR1 is SGHRS and CDR2 YFSETQ. The CDR3 spells CASSLRGDLQDEQYF. CDR3 bases: TGCGCCAGCAGCTTGAGGGGTGACCTCCAGGACGAGCAGTACTTC.

This chain joins TRBV30 and TRBJ1-1; weak D call: TRBD1 (5 bases). V lost 7 bases and J lost 4, with 13 bases in between. The CDR3 has 12 amino acids. Germline-derived CDR1 and CDR2 are GTSNPN and SVGIG (reference sequence). Here the CDR3 reads CASGGPLTEAFF. CDR3 sequence (DNA): TGTGCCTCTGGGGGTCCACTCACTGAAGCTTTCTTT. Using reference TRBV30 and TRBJ1-1 for the parts outside the CDR3, the full variable domain is SQTIHQWPATLVQPVGSPLSLECTVEGTSNPNLYWYRQAAGRGLQLLFYSVGIGQISSEVPQNLSASRPQDRQFILSSKKLLLSDSGFYLCASGGPLTEAFFGQGTRLTVV.

The chain combines TRBV9 with TRBJ1-1; unclear D gene. Germline V gene data show CDR1 as SGDLS and CDR2 as YYNGEE. This CDR3 is built from 14 residues. V was cut by 0 bases and J by 1 base, with 7 bases left in between. The CDR3 region is CASSVDRGNTEAFF. CDR3 DNA: TGTGCCAGCAGCGTAGATCGGGGGAACACTGAAGCTTTCTTT.

This rearrangement joins TRBV6-1 to TRBJ1-2; unclear D gene. V was trimmed by 2 bases and J by 5 bases, leaving 9 bases between them. The germline CDR1 and CDR2 sequences are MNHNS and SASEGT. There are 13 residues in the CDR3. Written as DNA, the CDR3 is TGTGCCAGCAGTGAATCCAGTGGATATGGCTACACCTTC. The encoded protein is CASSESSGYGYTF.

The chain combines TRBV11-3 with TRBJ2-5; 11 bases map to TRBD2. The CDR3 is 15 amino acids. Germline-derived CDR1 and CDR2 are SGHNT and YENEEA. V dropped 5 bases and J dropped 2; count of bases not matched to a gene: 4. CDR3 amino acids: CASSPSGGKQETQYF. The CDR3 nucleotides read TGTGCCAGCAGCCCTAGCGGGGGGAAGCAAGAGACCCAGTACTTC.

The V gene is TRBV25-1, the J gene TRBJ1-2, with TRBD1 matching 11 bases. The length of the CDR3 is 13 residues. Trimming removed 8 bases from V and 4 bases from J; junction bases left unmatched: 3. Germline assignment: CDR1 MGHDK and CDR2 SYGVNS. The CDR3 sequence is CASGQGASYGYTF. Here the CDR3 DNA reads TGTGCCAGCGGACAGGGGGCTAGCTATGGCTACACCTTC.

This clone was seen only once. The chain has TRBV28 and TRBJ2-3; 8 bases fit TRBD2. Trimming took 4 bases from V and 0 from J; bases not matched to a gene: 3. The CDR3 contains 15 residues. Germline V CDR1 and CDR2: MDHEN, SYDVKM. CDR3 in DNA: TGTGCCAGCAGTTCCGGCGGGGGGAGCACAGATACGCAGTATTTT. This encodes CASSSGGGSTDTQYF.

V and J are TRBV2 and TRBJ1-6; possibly TRBD1 for D (5 bases). V lost 8 bases, J lost 7 bases, and 15 bases lay in between. The CDR3 has 14 amino acids. Germline loops: CDR1 SNHLY, CDR2 FYNNEI. CDR3 sequence (DNA): TGTGCCAGCCTATGGCAGGGAGGAAATTCACCCCTCCACTTT. It encodes CASLWQGGNSPLHF.

V gene TRBV11-2 combines with J gene TRBJ2-7, with 13 bases aligning to TRBD2. Germline loops: CDR1 SGHAT, CDR2 FQNNGV. The CDR3 is 16 residues long. V dropped 5 bases and J dropped 0; count of bases not matched to a gene: 4. The DNA of the CDR3 is TGTGCCAGCAGCACGACTAGCGGGGGGATCTCCTACGAGCAGTACTTC. Residues: CASSTTSGGISYEQYF.

V gene TRBV27 combines with J gene TRBJ1-5, with D maybe TRBD1 (6 bases). This CDR3 has 15 residues. Germline-derived CDR1 and CDR2 are MNHEY and SMNVEV (reference sequence). Trimming removed 2 bases from V and 6 bases from J, with 14 bases in between. CDR3 sequence reads: CASSLTQGGRQPQHF. The CDR3 nucleotides read TGTGCCAGCAGTTTAACACAGGGAGGGCGTCAGCCCCAGCATTTT.

The rearrangement uses TRBV5-1 and TRBJ2-3; D tentatively fits TRBD1 or TRBD2 (5 bases each). CDR3 size: 16 residues. The germline CDR1 and CDR2 sequences are SGHRS and YFSETQ. V was pared by 0 bases and J by 4 bases, with 15 bases between. CDR3 in amino acids: CASSLAGRGAADTQYF. The DNA for the CDR3 is TGCGCCAGCAGCTTGGCAGGGCGAGGGGCAGCAGATACGCAGTATTTT.

This clone was seen once. The gene calls are TRBV7-2 and TRBJ2-7; D unclear. Trimming removed 3 bases from V and 0 bases from J, with 3 bases in between. The germline V gene has CDR1 SGHTA and CDR2 FQGNSA. This CDR3 contains 12 residues. DNA for the CDR3: TGTGCCAGCAGCTTCCCCTCCTACGAGCAGTACTTC. As protein: CASSFPSYEQYF. Combining the CDR3 with reference TRBV7-2 and TRBJ2-7 gives the whole variable domain GAGVSQSPSNKVTEKGKDVELRCDPISGHTALYWYRQSLGQGLEFLIYFQGNSAPDKSGLPSDRFSAERTGGSVSTLTIQRTQQEDSAVYLCASSFPSYEQYFGPGTRLTVT.

A note on this clone: This specimen includes other DNA sequences encoding the same CDR3. The V and J genes are TRBV5-1 and TRBJ1-4; D perhaps matches TRBD1 (5 bases). There are 14 residues in the CDR3. With 0 bases removed from V and 7 bases from J, the gap between germline ends came to 10 bases. Germline CDR1 is SGHRS and CDR2 is YFSETQ. The CDR3 here is CASSLGRVGEKLFF. DNA of the CDR3: TGCGCCAGCAGCTTGGGCAGGGTCGGTGAAAAACTGTTTTTT.

V usage is TRBV30 and J usage is TRBJ2-5, with 7 bases that match TRBD2. CDR3 length equals 13 residues. V lost 2 bases, J lost 5 bases, and 5 bases stayed unmatched. From germline, CDR1 is GTSNPN and CDR2 SVGIG (reference sequence). CDR3 DNA sequence: TGTGCCTGGAGTTTGACTAGCAGCGAGACCCAGTACTTC. Translating gives CAWSLTSSETQYF. The entire variable domain, with the rest obtained from reference TRBV30 and TRBJ2-5, is as follows: SQTIHQWPATLVQPVGSPLSLECTVEGTSNPNLYWYRQAAGRGLQLLFYSVGIGQISSEVPQNLSASRPQDRQFILSSKKLLLSDSGFYLCAWSLTSSETQYFGPGTRLLVL.

The V call is TRBV2, the J call TRBJ2-3; unclear D gene. Germline V CDR1 and CDR2: SNHLY, FYNNEI. This CDR3 is built from 15 residues. The V end was cut by 8 bases, the J end by 0 bases, with 15 bases between. The CDR3 DNA follows: TGTGCCAGCGTTGGCCAAATAGTAAGCACAGATACGCAGTATTTT. Protein product: CASVGQIVSTDTQYF.

The chain has TRBV27 and TRBJ2-3; no reliable D call. Germline V CDR1 and CDR2: MNHEY, SMNVEV (reference sequence). The V end was cut by 7 bases, the J end by 4 bases, with 15 bases between. CDR3 length: 14 amino acids. DNA for the CDR3: TGTGCCAGCACCCCGGGTGGCGGAGCAGATACGCAGTATTTT. It specifies CASTPGGGADTQYF.

The rearrangement links TRBV4-2 to TRBJ2-1; 11 bases align to TRBD1. This CDR3 is 16 amino acids long. Germline CDR1 and CDR2: LGHNA and YNFKEQ. V shed 3 bases and J 6 bases; nucleotides not matched to a gene: 7. Written as DNA, the CDR3 is TGTGCCAGCAGCCAGACCCCCGGGACAGGGGGCAATGAGCAGTTCTTC. This sequence encodes CASSQTPGTGGNEQFF.

J is TRBJ2-1 and V is TRBV24-1, with TRBD1 matching over 8 bases. CDR3 size: 18 residues. V gave up 3 bases and J gave up 8 bases; unmatched junction bases: 17. Per germline, CDR1 KGHDR and CDR2 SFDVKD. The CDR3 nucleotides are TGTGCCACCAGTGATCCTCAATTAGGACAGGGAAAGGAATATGAGCAGTTCTTC. Translating it yields CATSDPQLGQGKEYEQFF.

CDR3 in amino acids: CASGGQGSSNEKLFF. CDR3 nucleotides: TGCGCCAGCGGGGGACAGGGGAGTTCTAATGAAAAACTGTTTTTT. The rearrangement links TRBV5-1 to TRBJ1-4; 10 positions agree with TRBD1. Per the germline V gene, CDR1 is SGHRS and CDR2 is YFSETQ. The CDR3 is 15 residues long. V trimming: 7 bases; J trimming: 3 bases; junction bases outside the gene matches: 6.

The chain combines TRBV3-1 (or the pseudogene TRBV3-2) with TRBJ1-6; D perhaps matches TRBD1 (6 bases). This CDR3 region has 15 residues. Looked up from germline, CDR1 is LGHDT and CDR2 is YNNKEL (reference sequence). V was trimmed by 1 base and J by 9 bases, leaving 13 bases between them. CDR3 in amino acids: CASSQGGQGTSPLHF. CDR3 in DNA: TGTGCCAGCAGCCAAGGGGGCCAGGGGACTTCACCCCTCCACTTT.

The chain recombines TRBV15 with TRBJ1-5; a weak D match, TRBD1 (6 bases). Trimming pared 0 bases from V and 6 bases from J, leaving 15 bases between. CDR1 is LNHNV, CDR2 YYDKDF, per germline (reference sequence). The CDR3 spans 16 residues. CDR3 region: CATSRDEGGPRQPQHF. In nucleotides, the CDR3 is TGTGCCACCAGCAGAGATGAGGGGGGGCCTCGTCAGCCCCAGCATTTT.